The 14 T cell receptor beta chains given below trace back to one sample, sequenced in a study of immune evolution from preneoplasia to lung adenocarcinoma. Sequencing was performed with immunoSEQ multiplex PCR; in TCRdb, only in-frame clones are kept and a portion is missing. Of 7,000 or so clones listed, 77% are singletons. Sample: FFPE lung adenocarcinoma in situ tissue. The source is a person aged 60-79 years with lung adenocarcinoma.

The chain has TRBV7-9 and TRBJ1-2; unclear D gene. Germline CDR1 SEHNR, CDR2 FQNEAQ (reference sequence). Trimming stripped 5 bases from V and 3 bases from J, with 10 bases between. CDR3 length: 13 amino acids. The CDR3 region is CASSLTADYGYTF. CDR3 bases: TGTGCCAGCAGCCTAACCGCGGACTATGGCTACACCTTC. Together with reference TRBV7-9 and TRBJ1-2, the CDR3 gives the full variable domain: DTGVSQNPRHKITKRGQNVTFRCDPISEHNRLYWYRQTLGQGPEFLTYFQNEAQLEKSRLLSDRFSAERPKGSFSTLEIQRTEQGDSAMYLCASSLTADYGYTFGSGTRLTVV.

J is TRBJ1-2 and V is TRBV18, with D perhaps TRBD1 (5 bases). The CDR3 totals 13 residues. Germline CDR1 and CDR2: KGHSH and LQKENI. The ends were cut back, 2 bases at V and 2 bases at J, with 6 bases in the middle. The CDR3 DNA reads TGTGCCAGCTCACCAGGGGGGAACTATGGCTACACCTTC. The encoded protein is CASSPGGNYGYTF. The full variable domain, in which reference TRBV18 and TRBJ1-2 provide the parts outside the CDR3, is NAGVMQNPRHLVRRRGQEARLRCSPMKGHSHVYWYRQLPEEGLKFMVYLQKENIIDESGMPKERFSAEFPKEGPSILRIQQVVRGDSAAYFCASSPGGNYGYTFGSGTRLTVV.

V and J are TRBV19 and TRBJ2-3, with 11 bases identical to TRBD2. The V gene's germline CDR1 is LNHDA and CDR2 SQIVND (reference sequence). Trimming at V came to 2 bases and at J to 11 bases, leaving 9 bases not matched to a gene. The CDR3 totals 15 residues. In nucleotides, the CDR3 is TGTGCCAGTAGTATATCAACTAGCGGGGGCCGTCAGCAGTATTTT. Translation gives CASSISTSGGRQQYF.

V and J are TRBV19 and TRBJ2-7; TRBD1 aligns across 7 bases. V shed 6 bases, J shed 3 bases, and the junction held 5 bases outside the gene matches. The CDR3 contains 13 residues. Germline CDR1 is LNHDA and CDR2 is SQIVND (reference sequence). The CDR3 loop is CASSKGQIYEQYF. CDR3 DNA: TGTGCCAGTAGCAAGGGACAGATCTACGAGCAGTACTTC.

As DNA, the CDR3 is TGTGCCAGCAGTGAAACCAGGGGGGGCTCTGGGGCCAACGTCCTGACTTTC. This codes for CASSETRGGSGANVLTF. The chain couples TRBV2 to TRBJ2-6; D may correspond to TRBD1 or TRBD2 (7 bases each). Trimming took 2 bases from V and 0 from J, leaving 11 bases between them. Germline V gene lookup returns CDR1 SNHLY and CDR2 FYNNEI. The CDR3 consists of 17 residues.

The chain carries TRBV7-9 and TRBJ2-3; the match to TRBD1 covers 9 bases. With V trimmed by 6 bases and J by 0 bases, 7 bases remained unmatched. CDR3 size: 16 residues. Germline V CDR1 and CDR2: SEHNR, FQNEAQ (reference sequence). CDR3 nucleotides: TGTGCCAGCAGTAAACAGGGGGCGGGTAGCACAGATACGCAGTATTTT. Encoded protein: CASSKQGAGSTDTQYF.

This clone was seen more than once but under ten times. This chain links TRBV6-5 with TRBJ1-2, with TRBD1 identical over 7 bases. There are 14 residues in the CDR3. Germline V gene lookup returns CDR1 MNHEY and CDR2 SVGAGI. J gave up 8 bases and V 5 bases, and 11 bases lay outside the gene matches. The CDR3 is CASSEGQPTRGYTF. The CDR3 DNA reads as TGTGCCAGCAGTGAGGGACAGCCGACGCGGGGCTACACCTTC.

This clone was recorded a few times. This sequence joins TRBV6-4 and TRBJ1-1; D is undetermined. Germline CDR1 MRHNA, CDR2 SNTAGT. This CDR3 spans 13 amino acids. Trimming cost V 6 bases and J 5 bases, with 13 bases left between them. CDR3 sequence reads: CASSSGPATEAFF. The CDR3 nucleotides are TGTGCCAGCAGCTCTGGGCCGGCTACTGAAGCTTTCTTT.

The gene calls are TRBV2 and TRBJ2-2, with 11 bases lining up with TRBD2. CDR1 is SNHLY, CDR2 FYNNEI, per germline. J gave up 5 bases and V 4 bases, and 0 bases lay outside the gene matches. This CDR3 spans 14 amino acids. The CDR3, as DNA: TGTGCCAGCAGTGGACTAGCGGGAACCGGGGAGCTGTTTTTT. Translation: CASSGLAGTGELFF.

CDR3: CASSRSGQGVRETQYF. The CDR3, as DNA: TGCGCCAGCAGCCGTTCGGGACAGGGGGTAAGGGAGACCCAGTACTTC. The V and J genes are TRBV4-1 and TRBJ2-5; 11 nucleotides match TRBD1. Germline V gene data show CDR1 as MGHRA and CDR2 as YSYEKL. The CDR3 covers 16 residues. V dropped 4 bases and J dropped 5; count of bases not matched to a gene: 9.

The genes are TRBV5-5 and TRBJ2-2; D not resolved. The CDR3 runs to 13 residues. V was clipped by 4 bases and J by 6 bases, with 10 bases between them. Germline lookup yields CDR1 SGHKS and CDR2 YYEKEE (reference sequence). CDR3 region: CASSRLLPGELFF. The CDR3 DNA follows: TGTGCCAGCAGCCGCCTACTCCCCGGGGAGCTGTTTTTT.

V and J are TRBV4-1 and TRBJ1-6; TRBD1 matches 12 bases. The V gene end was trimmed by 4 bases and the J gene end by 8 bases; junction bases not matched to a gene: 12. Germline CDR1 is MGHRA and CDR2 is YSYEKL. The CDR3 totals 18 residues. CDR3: CASSRGDRGRNLDSPLHF. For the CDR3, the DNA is TGCGCCAGCAGCCGTGGGGACAGGGGGCGAAACTTGGATTCACCCCTCCACTTT.

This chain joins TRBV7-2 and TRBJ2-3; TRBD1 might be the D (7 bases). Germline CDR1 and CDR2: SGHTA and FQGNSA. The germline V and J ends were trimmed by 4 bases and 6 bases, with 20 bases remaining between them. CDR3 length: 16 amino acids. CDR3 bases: TGTGCCAGCAGCTCGGGGTCAGGGGGGATATCTGATACGCAGTATTTT. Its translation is CASSSGSGGISDTQYF.

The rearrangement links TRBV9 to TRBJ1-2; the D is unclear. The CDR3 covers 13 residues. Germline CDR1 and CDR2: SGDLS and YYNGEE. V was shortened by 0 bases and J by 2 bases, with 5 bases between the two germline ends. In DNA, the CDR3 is TGTGCCAGCAGCGTAGCCGAAAACTATGGCTACACCTTC. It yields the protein CASSVAENYGYTF.